A selection of T cell receptor beta chains follows, all from one sample in a study of immune evolution from preneoplasia to lung adenocarcinoma. Using immunoSEQ multiplex PCR, the repertoire was profiled, and TCRdb retains in-frame clones only, with some absent. Of some 9,000 clones listed, approximately 80% are singletons. Sequenced input: FFPE lung adenocarcinoma in situ tissue. The receptors come from an older person with lung adenocarcinoma. CDR3s leave out the opening cysteine and the closing phenylalanine or tryptophan. The D gene is left open where the match is weak. Clone size is not always given. Where it is, it says once, few, many or a class for expanded clones.

>TRBV6-5|TRBD2|TRBJ2-1|.
ASSYSPSGGPNEQF
>TRBV5-1|TRBD1|TRBJ2-4|.
ASSTVDRGGDIQY
>TRBV29-1|.|TRBJ1-4|.
SVSIAGGGEKLF
>TRBV7-8|.|TRBJ2-7|.
ASSGRTGTGEQY
>TRBV7-9|TRBD1|TRBJ2-7|once
ASSPQGAFYEQY
>TRBV5-1|TRBD1|TRBJ1-2|.
ASSLAGSQGAGGYT
>TRBV30|.|TRBJ1-1|few
AWIGRDHNTEAF
>TRBV28|TRBD2|TRBJ2-7|.
ASSEGTSGRASLG
>TRBV28|TRBD1|TRBJ1-2|few
ASSPQGGVGANYGYT
>TRBV5-1|.|TRBJ1-1|.
ASSYNRNTEAF
>TRBV7-2|.|TRBJ1-4|.
ASSPQGRTNEKLF
>TRBV10-3|.|TRBJ2-3|.
AISVTSTDTQY
>TRBV28|TRBD1|TRBJ1-2|.
ASRPGTGGFGYT
>TRBV7-8|.|TRBJ1-3|few
ASSSRTAASGNTIY
>TRBV7-2|.|TRBJ2-1|.
ASSLVPSAYNEQF
>TRBV10-3|TRBD2|TRBJ2-1|.
AISKLAGGQYEQF
>TRBV6-1|TRBD2|TRBJ2-3|once
ASSEVGSGGMPDTQY
>TRBV30|.|TRBJ1-6|once
AWSVDGESSPLH
>TRBV5-8|.|TRBJ1-6|few
ASSLGGGKVPLH
>TRBV28|TRBD2|TRBJ2-1|.
ASSLGGAYNEQF
>TRBV6-1|TRBD1|TRBJ1-2|.
ASSEALAGGTFGYT
>TRBV7-2|.|TRBJ2-7|.
ASSLELFHEQY
>TRBV11-2|.|TRBJ1-3|.
ASYSSGNTIY
>TRBV4-2|.|TRBJ1-5|.
ASSQEQANQPQH
>TRBV19|.|TRBJ1-1|few
ASTPLGGHPTEAF
>TRBV7-8|.|TRBJ1-2|.
ASSSTLGQLGYGYT
>TRBV5-1|.|TRBJ2-5|.
ASSPGPVQETQY
>TRBV7-8|.|TRBJ1-6|once
ASSPGIYNSPLH
>TRBV9|TRBD2|TRBJ2-3|once
ASSPISGRAIGDTQY
>TRBV9|.|TRBJ2-3|once
ASSVESGEGTDTQY
>TRBV4-1|.|TRBJ1-2|.
ASSQGGLSGGTSYGYT